This T cell receptor beta chain was sequenced for a study of blood T cell repertoires in COVID-19. Whole-study context: COVID-19 samples from acute and convalescent phases originated in the United States, Italy and Spain. In each case, the material was cDNA or gDNA derived from T cells, B-cell-depleted T cells, or PBMCs.

V was clipped by 0 bases and J by 3 bases, with 12 bases between them. CDR1 SGHRS and CDR2 YFSETQ come from the germline V gene. CDR3 length equals 15 residues. Only in-frame clones appear in the TCRdb table, and some are missing; sequencing was by immunoSEQ multiplex PCR. This table holds fewer than 400,000 clones, 85% to 90% found once. Recovery meant two consecutive negative NP/OP PCR tests, professional clearance, or resolved symptoms. The chain couples TRBV5-1 to TRBJ1-2, with D perhaps TRBD1 (5 bases). The clonotype comes from a man aged 25 to 40 who had recovered from COVID-19. The sample was PBMCs or T cells enriched from blood (not recorded which). DNA for the CDR3: TGCGCCAGCAGCTTGGGAGCAGGGCTACACTATGGCTACACCTTC. It codes for CASSLGAGLHYGYTF. Variable domain in full (rest from reference TRBV5-1 and TRBJ1-2): KAGVTQTPRYLIKTRGQQVTLSCSPISGHRSVSWYQQTPGQGLQFLFEYFSETQRNKGNFPGRFSGRQFSNSRSEMNVSTLELGDSALYLCASSLGAGLHYGYTFGSGTRLTVV.